These T cell receptor beta chains were read from a single sample in a study of cytomegalovirus exposure and HLA in healthy donors. Repertoires were generated with immunoSEQ multiplex PCR, while TCRdb's copy carries only in-frame clones and drops some. The data contain 150,000 to 200,000 clones, around 83% of them singletons. The sample taken for sequencing was PBMCs. These receptors were obtained from a woman aged 45-65 years in good health and CMV-seropositive. The CDR3 runs from the conserved cysteine through the conserved F or W. Each record gives: clone size, J gene, D gene, V gene, CDR3 DNA, CDR3 protein. A D gene is named only where the DNA matches it firmly. Clone size is shown for a subset of rows, as once, few, many or a class of expanded clone.

NA TRBJ2-7 TRBD1 TRBV7-9 TGTGTCAGCAGCTTAGGACGACAGGGCCACGAGCAGTACTTC CVSSLGRQGHEQYF
NA TRBJ1-2 TRBD1 TRBV6-5 TGTGCCAGCAGGAGACAGGGGGTGGGGGATGGCTACACCTTC CASRRQGVGDGYTF
NA TRBJ1-5 TRBD1 TRBV4-1 TGCGCCAGCAGCCAAGTACAGGGGGTGAATCAGCCCCAGCATTTT CASSQVQGVNQPQHF
NA TRBJ2-6 NA TRBV5-4 TGTGCCAGCAGCTGGCAGGGGGGTTCTGGGGCCAACGTCCTGACTTTC CASSWQGGSGANVLTF
NA TRBJ2-2 NA TRBV6-4 TGTGCCAGCAGTCCTGGGGGAGGCAACACCGGGGAGCTGTTTTTT CASSPGGGNTGELFF
NA TRBJ2-3 NA TRBV6-5 TGTGCCAGCAGTTCTGTGGGAGTCGCAGATACGCAGTATTTT CASSSVGVADTQYF
NA TRBJ2-7 TRBD2 TRBV18 TGTGCCAGCTCACCACCGGGGGGGTGGGCCTACGAGCAGTACTTC CASSPPGGWAYEQYF
once TRBJ2-3 NA TRBV7-8 TGTGCCAGCAGCCACGGTTACACAGATACGCAGTATTTT CASSHGYTDTQYF
NA TRBJ1-2 TRBD1 TRBV19 TGTGCCAGTAAGGACCATACAGGGGTCGGCTACACCTTC CASKDHTGVGYTF
NA TRBJ2-1 NA TRBV7-9 TGTGCTACGGGACTCAGGTACAATGAGCAGTTCTTC CATGLRYNEQFF
NA TRBJ1-1 TRBD1 TRBV5-4 TGTGCCAGCAGCTTGGAGACAGGGGGCGGAACTGAAGCTTTCTTT CASSLETGGGTEAFF
NA TRBJ2-5 TRBD1 TRBV16 TGTGCCAGCAGCCAGCCGGGACAGTTAGGAACCCAGTACTTC CASSQPGQLGTQYF
NA TRBJ1-1 NA TRBV18 TGTGCCAGCTCACTGCAGGGTGGCATGAACACTGAAGCTTTCTTT CASSLQGGMNTEAFF
NA TRBJ1-1 NA TRBV25-1 TGTGCCAGCAGTGGGAACAGGAACACTGAAGCTTTCTTT CASSGNRNTEAFF
few TRBJ2-6 NA TRBV2 TGTGCCAGCAGTGTGCGGGTCCCTGGGGCCAACGTCCTGACTTTC CASSVRVPGANVLTF
NA TRBJ2-5 TRBD1 TRBV4-2 TGTGCCAGCAGCCATCTAGACAGGGACCAAGAGACCCAGTACTTC CASSHLDRDQETQYF
NA TRBJ2-7 NA TRBV7-2 TGTGCCAGCAGAGGGGGCTCCTACGAGCAGTACTTC CASRGGSYEQYF
NA TRBJ2-3 TRBD1 TRBV5-4 TGTGCCAGCAGCCGTCATGACAGGGCGGGCACAGATACGCAGTATTTT CASSRHDRAGTDTQYF
NA TRBJ2-3 NA TRBV14 TGTGCCAGCAGCCAAAATGGCCGCACAGATACGCAGTATTTT CASSQNGRTDTQYF
NA TRBJ1-2 TRBD1 TRBV6-1 TGTGCCACGCGGACAGGCGACCGTGGGGGCTACACCTTC CATRTGDRGGYTF
NA TRBJ1-5 NA TRBV6-1 TGTGCCAGCCGACTGTACCAATCACAGCCCCAGCATTTT CASRLYQSQPQHF
few TRBJ2-1 TRBD2 TRBV6-1 TGTGCCAGCAGTGAATTAGCGGGGGGGCATCTCAATGAGCAGTTCTTC CASSELAGGHLNEQFF
NA TRBJ2-3 TRBD2 TRBV27 TGTGCCAGCAGTTTGAGCGGGGCCGGAGATACGCAGTATTTT CASSLSGAGDTQYF
NA TRBJ2-5 TRBD1 TRBV7-9 TGTGCCAGCCGACAGGGGGTGCGAGAGACCCAGTACTTC CASRQGVRETQYF
once TRBJ2-1 NA TRBV7-2 TGTGCCAGCAGCTTATCGTATAGCCACTATGAGCAGTTCTTC CASSLSYSHYEQFF
few TRBJ1-6 TRBD1 TRBV4-1 TGCGCCAGCAGCCGGACAGGGGGATATTCACCCCTCCACTTT CASSRTGGYSPLHF
NA TRBJ2-4 NA TRBV15 TGTGCCACCAGCGCCGGGATTAAAAACATTCAGTACTTC CATSAGIKNIQYF
NA TRBJ2-3 NA TRBV30 TGTGCCTGGTCTAGCTCAGATACGCAGTATTTT CAWSSSDTQYF
NA TRBJ1-1 TRBD1 TRBV30 TGTGCCTGGAACAGGGGGCTGAACACTGAAGCTTTCTTT CAWNRGLNTEAFF
NA TRBJ2-1 TRBD2 TRBV27 TGTGCCAGCAGTCCCCGGGGGGGACGCTACAATGAGCAGTTCTTC CASSPRGGRYNEQFF
NA TRBJ2-3 NA TRBV10-1 TGCGCCAGCGGACAGAGCACAGATACGCAGTATTTT CASGQSTDTQYF
once TRBJ2-3 TRBD1 TRBV18 TGTGCCAGCTCGCGAATTGACAGGGCCGATACGCAGTATTTT CASSRIDRADTQYF
NA TRBJ2-7 TRBD2 TRBV2 TGTGCCAGCACCCGGGAGGCCGAGCAGTACTTC CASTREAEQYF
NA TRBJ1-6 NA TRBV7-9 TGTGCCAGCAGCTTAGGGCCGACAGTCCCCCTCCACTTT CASSLGPTVPLHF
NA TRBJ2-1 TRBD2 TRBV11-2 TGTGCCAGCAGCTCGGGACTAGCGGGAGTTCCGTTCTTC CASSSGLAGVPFF
NA TRBJ2-7 NA TRBV10-2 TGCGCCAGCAGTGAGGAGCCTCGATACGAGCAGTACTTC CASSEEPRYEQYF
NA TRBJ2-7 NA TRBV7-2 TGTGCCAGCACCTACCGAACAGGACCGAGCTCCTACGAGCAGTACTTC CASTYRTGPSSYEQYF
NA TRBJ2-3 TRBD2 TRBV27 TGTGCCAGCAGTTTTTCTAGCGGTAGCACAGATACGCAGTATTTT CASSFSSGSTDTQYF
NA TRBJ1-2 NA TRBV5-1 TGCGCCAGCAGCTACAGGCTAGACTATGGCTACACCTTC CASSYRLDYGYTF
NA TRBJ1-4 TRBD1 TRBV7-9 TGTTCCAGCAGCGACGGGACAGATTTTAATGAAAAACTGTTTTTT CSSSDGTDFNEKLFF
few TRBJ1-4 TRBD1 TRBV28 TGTGCCAGCAGGGGACAGTCCAATGAAAAACTGTTTTTT CASRGQSNEKLFF
NA TRBJ2-5 TRBD1 TRBV7-7 TGTGCTAGCAGCTTAATGGCGACAGGGAAAGAGACCCAGTACTTC CASSLMATGKETQYF
NA TRBJ1-2 NA TRBV13 TGTGCCAGCAGCTTAGATCGGGGGGGTAACTATGGCTACACCTTC CASSLDRGGNYGYTF
NA TRBJ2-7 TRBD1 TRBV6-5 TGTGCCAGCAGTTCCGCCGTTGGGACAGGGGAGCAGTACTTC CASSSAVGTGEQYF
NA TRBJ2-3 TRBD2 TRBV7-7 TGTGCCAGCAGCTCCGGGACTAGCGGCTATTCAGATACGCAGTATTTT CASSSGTSGYSDTQYF
NA TRBJ2-5 NA TRBV7-2 TGTGCCAGCAGCTTGTGGGGGCGTCGGCTAGAGACCCAGTACTTC CASSLWGRRLETQYF
NA TRBJ2-7 TRBD2 TRBV28 TGTGCCAGCAGTTTAAACCTTCTAGCGGGAAGGGACGAGCAGTACTTC CASSLNLLAGRDEQYF
few TRBJ2-7 TRBD1 TRBV4-1 TGCGCCAGCAGCCAAGATGGCGCAGGGGGCGATTACGAGCAGTACTTC CASSQDGAGGDYEQYF
NA TRBJ1-2 TRBD1 TRBV5-6 TGTGCCAGCAGCTCGCCCGGACAGGGGACTCGAGGCTACACCTTC CASSSPGQGTRGYTF
NA TRBJ2-2 NA TRBV7-7 TGTGCTAGCAGCCTACACGACTCCCCGTTATCCGGGGAGCTGTTTTTT CASSLHDSPLSGELFF